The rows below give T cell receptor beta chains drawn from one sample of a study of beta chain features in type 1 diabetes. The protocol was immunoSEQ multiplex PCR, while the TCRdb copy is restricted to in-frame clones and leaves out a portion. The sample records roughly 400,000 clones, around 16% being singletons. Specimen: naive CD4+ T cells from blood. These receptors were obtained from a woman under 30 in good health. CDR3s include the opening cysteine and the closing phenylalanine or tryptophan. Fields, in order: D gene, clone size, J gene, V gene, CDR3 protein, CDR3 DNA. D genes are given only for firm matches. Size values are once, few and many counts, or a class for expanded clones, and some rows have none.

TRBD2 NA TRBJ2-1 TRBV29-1 CSVVYGRAGEQFF TGCAGCGTTGTGTACGGGAGGGCCGGTGAGCAGTTCTTC
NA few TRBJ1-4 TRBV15 CATSREYGGGNEKLFF TGTGCCACCAGCAGAGAGTACGGAGGCGGTAATGAAAAACTGTTTTTT
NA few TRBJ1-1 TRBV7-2 CASSSRQSGASAFF TGTGCCAGCAGCTCTAGACAATCAGGGGCTTCCGCTTTCTTT
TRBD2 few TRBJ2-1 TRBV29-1 CSVAPSGTSEEQFF TGCAGCGTGGCCCCAAGTGGGACTAGCGAGGAGCAGTTCTTC
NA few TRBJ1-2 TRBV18 CASSLRLGAEVNGYTF TGTGCCAGCTCACTCCGTCTAGGTGCGGAGGTTAATGGCTACACCTTC
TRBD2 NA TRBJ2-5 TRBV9 CASSPRTSGRETQYF TGTGCCAGCAGCCCCAGGACTAGCGGGAGAGAGACCCAGTACTTC
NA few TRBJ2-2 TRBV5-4 CASSSLRFDGGELFF TGTGCCAGCAGCTCCCTCAGATTCGATGGCGGGGAGCTGTTTTTT
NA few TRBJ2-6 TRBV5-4 CASRPQTSGANVLTF TGTGCCAGCAGGCCTCAAACTTCTGGGGCCAACGTCCTGACTTTC
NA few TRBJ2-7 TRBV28 CASILRPGAYEQYF TGTGCCAGCATCTTACGACCGGGGGCCTACGAGCAGTACTTC
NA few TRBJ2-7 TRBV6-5 CASSSSLSSYEQYF TGTGCCAGCAGTTCTAGTCTAAGCTCCTACGAGCAGTACTTC
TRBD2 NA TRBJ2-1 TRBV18 CASSPTTSGYNEQFF TGTGCCAGCTCACCAACGACTAGCGGGTACAATGAGCAGTTCTTC
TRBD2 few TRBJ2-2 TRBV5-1 CASSLAPTSGRTGELFF TGCGCCAGCAGCTTGGCTCCTACTAGCGGGAGGACCGGGGAGCTGTTTTTT
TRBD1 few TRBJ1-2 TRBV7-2 CASSPTGGDFWHTF TGTGCCAGCAGCCCGACAGGGGGCGACTTCTGGCACACCTTC
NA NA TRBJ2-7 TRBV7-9 CASSLARSETYEQYF TGTGCCAGCAGCTTAGCGAGGTCCGAGACCTACGAGCAGTACTTC
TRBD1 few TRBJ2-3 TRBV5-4 CASRGQYSTDTQYF TGTGCCAGCAGGGGACAGTACAGCACAGATACGCAGTATTTT
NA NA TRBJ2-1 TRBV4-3 CASSQVNRNRDNEQFF TGCGCCAGCAGCCAAGTAAATCGGAACAGGGACAATGAGCAGTTCTTC
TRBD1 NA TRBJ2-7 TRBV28 CASSAVGTVVKQYF TGTGCCAGCAGCGCCGTAGGGACAGTGGTAAAGCAGTACTTC
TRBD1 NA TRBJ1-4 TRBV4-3 CASSQETGLANEKLFF TGCGCCAGCAGCCAGGAGACAGGGTTGGCTAATGAAAAACTGTTTTTT
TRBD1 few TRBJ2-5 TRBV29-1 CSGRDRASQETQYF TGCAGCGGCCGGGACAGGGCTTCACAAGAGACCCAGTACTTC
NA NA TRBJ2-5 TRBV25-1 CASNRAGRETQYF TGTGCCAGCAACAGGGCGGGTAGGGAGACCCAGTACTTC